The 13 T cell receptor beta chains given below trace back to one sample, sequenced in a study of blood T cell repertoires in COVID-19. Generated by immunoSEQ multiplex PCR, the TCRdb table keeps only in-frame clones and is missing some. The sample has over 200,000 clones, approximately 80% seen once. The sample consisted of peripheral blood. The receptors shown here come from a woman at least 80 years old with active or convalescent COVID-19.

The J gene is TRBJ2-7, the V gene TRBV6-6, with D perhaps matching TRBD1 (5 bases). V gave up 6 bases and J gave up 2 bases, with 17 bases separating them. Germline values: CDR1 MNHNY, CDR2 SVGAGI (reference sequence). The CDR3 is 15 residues long. The CDR3 bases are TGTGCCAGCAGCCCCGATGGGGCTTCAACCTACGAGCAGTACTTC. It yields the protein CASSPDGASTYEQYF.

The rearrangement joins TRBV6-2 or TRBV6-3 to TRBJ2-7; possibly TRBD2 for D (5 bases). The CDR3 contains 14 residues. V gave up 1 base and J gave up 4 bases, with 11 bases separating them. Germline V gene data show CDR1 as MNHEY and CDR2 as SVGEGT. The CDR3 DNA follows: TGTGCCAGCAGTTACTTGGCCCGAGGGTACGAGCAGTACTTC. Protein sequence: CASSYLARGYEQYF.

This clone is a singleton in its sample. The chain employs TRBV5-5 and TRBJ1-1, with TRBD1 matching 9 bases. The CDR3 has 18 residues. The germline V gene encodes CDR1 SGHKS and CDR2 YYEKEE (reference sequence). Unmatched junction bases numbered 12, after V lost 0 bases and J lost 3 bases. The CDR3 spells CASSLDLRTGVFYTEAFF. Here the CDR3 DNA reads TGTGCCAGCAGCTTGGATCTCCGGACAGGGGTGTTTTACACTGAAGCTTTCTTT.

The sample holds a few counts of this clone. This chain links TRBV18 with TRBJ2-7, with D perhaps TRBD2 (6 bases). The germline V gene has CDR1 KGHSH and CDR2 LQKENI. Trimming removed 3 bases at V and 3 bases at J, with 12 bases between. This CDR3 has 14 amino acids. The CDR3 coding sequence is TGTGCCAGCTCACCGGGACTGGTAGGCTACGAGCAGTACTTC. Protein product: CASSPGLVGYEQYF.

The chain recombines TRBV9 with TRBJ2-5; possible D gene TRBD1, 5 bases. V lost 0 bases and J 3 bases, leaving 9 bases between the germline ends. Germline V lookup: CDR1 SGDLS, CDR2 YYNGEE. The CDR3 covers 14 residues. This CDR3 is CASSVGQLKETQYF. CDR3 in DNA: TGTGCCAGCAGCGTAGGACAGTTAAAAGAGACCCAGTACTTC.

The genes are TRBV19 and TRBJ1-5; D perhaps matches TRBD1 (5 bases). V was clipped by 3 bases and J by 0 bases, with 9 bases between them. Germline-derived CDR1 and CDR2 are LNHDA and SQIVND (reference sequence). The CDR3 consists of 15 residues. The CDR3 is CASSIRGNSNQPQHF. In DNA, the CDR3 is TGTGCCAGTAGTATTCGGGGGAATAGCAATCAGCCCCAGCATTTT.

This clone was picked up a small number of times. The chain employs TRBV2 and TRBJ1-2; D not resolved. V lost 2 bases, J lost 6 bases, and 4 bases lay in between. This CDR3 comprises 11 residues. The germline CDR1 and CDR2 sequences are SNHLY and FYNNEI. CDR3 DNA sequence: TGTGCCAGCAGTGAATCTAATGGCTACACCTTC. Translated: CASSESNGYTF. Looking up the rest from reference TRBV2 and TRBJ1-2 gives the full variable domain: EPEVTQTPSHQVTQMGQEVILRCVPISNHLYFYWYRQILGQKVEFLVSFYNNEISEKSEIFDDQFSVERPDGSNFTLKIRSTKLEDSAMYFCASSESNGYTFGSGTRLTVV.

The chain couples TRBV5-1 to TRBJ1-2; 9 bases are shared with TRBD1. The CDR3 is 16 residues long. Per the germline V gene, CDR1 is SGHRS and CDR2 is YFSETQ. The V gene end was trimmed by 0 bases and the J gene end by 5 bases; junction bases not matched to a gene: 8. CDR3 residues: CASSLAGQGGGYGYTF. CDR3 coding DNA: TGCGCCAGCAGCTTGGCGGGACAGGGAGGAGGGTATGGCTACACCTTC.

This sequence joins TRBV6-1 and TRBJ1-6; D is uncertain. Trimming left V 3 bases short and J 10 bases short, with 13 bases between. CDR1 is MNHNS, CDR2 SASEGT, per germline. The CDR3 is 14 amino acids. For the CDR3, the DNA is TGTGCCAGCAGTGAGTGGTTGCCGGGGTCACCCCTCCACTTT. It is translated as CASSEWLPGSPLHF.

This clone has a single count. The rearrangement joins TRBV30 to TRBJ2-3; 9 bases align to TRBD1. The CDR3 is 16 amino acids. With 6 bases clipped from V and 3 bases from J, the junction kept 13 bases outside the gene matches. Germline CDR1 reads GTSNPN; CDR2 reads SVGIG (reference sequence). In DNA form, the CDR3 reads TGTGCCTGCACAGGGGGCAGTTCTTGGGCAACAGATACGCAGTATTTT. It codes for CACTGGSSWATDTQYF.

The V and J genes are TRBV5-6 and TRBJ2-5, with D possibly matching TRBD2 (5 bases). The germline gives CDR1 SGHDT, CDR2 YYEEEE. The CDR3 totals 14 residues. V was pared by 1 base and J by 0 bases, with 7 bases between. DNA for the CDR3: TGTGCCAGCAGCTTGAGGGAGTACCAAGAGACCCAGTACTTC. Protein sequence: CASSLREYQETQYF. Supplemented by reference TRBV5-6 and TRBJ2-5, the full variable domain reads DAGVTQSPTHLIKTRGQQVTLRCSPKSGHDTVSWYQQALGQGPQFIFQYYEEEERQRGNFPDRFSGHQFPNYSSELNVNALLLGDSALYLCASSLREYQETQYFGPGTRLLVL.

The chain has TRBV2 and TRBJ1-4; D may be TRBD1 (5 bases). Germline V gene lookup returns CDR1 SNHLY and CDR2 FYNNEI. V was pared by 6 bases and J by 0 bases, with 8 bases between. The CDR3 extends over 14 amino acids. This CDR3 reads CASREGTTNEKLFF. The CDR3 nucleotides read TGTGCCAGCAGGGAGGGGACAACTAATGAAAAACTGTTTTTT.

The chain uses TRBV25-1 and TRBJ1-2, with no clear D. V dropped 5 bases and J dropped 2 bases, with 6 bases sitting between them. This CDR3 contains 12 residues. Germline lookup yields CDR1 MGHDK and CDR2 SYGVNS. CDR3 sequence: CASSSQNYGYTF. CDR3 DNA sequence: TGTGCCAGCAGTTCACAGAACTATGGCTACACCTTC.